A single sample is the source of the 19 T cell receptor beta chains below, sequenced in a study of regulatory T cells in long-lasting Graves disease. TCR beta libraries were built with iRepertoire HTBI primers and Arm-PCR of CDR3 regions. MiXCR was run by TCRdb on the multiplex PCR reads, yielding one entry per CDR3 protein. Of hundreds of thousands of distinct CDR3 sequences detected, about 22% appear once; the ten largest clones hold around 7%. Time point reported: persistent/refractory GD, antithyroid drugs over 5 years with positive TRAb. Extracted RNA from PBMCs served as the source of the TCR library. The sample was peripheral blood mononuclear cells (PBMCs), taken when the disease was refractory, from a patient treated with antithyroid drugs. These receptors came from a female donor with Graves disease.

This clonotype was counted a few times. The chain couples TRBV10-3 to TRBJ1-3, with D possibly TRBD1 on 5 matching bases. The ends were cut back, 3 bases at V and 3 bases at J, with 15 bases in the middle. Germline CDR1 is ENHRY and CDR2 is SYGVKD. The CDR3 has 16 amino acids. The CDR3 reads CAISDPGQAVGNTIYF. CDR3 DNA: TGTGCCATCAGTGACCCAGGGCAGGCCGTTGGAAACACCATATATTTT.

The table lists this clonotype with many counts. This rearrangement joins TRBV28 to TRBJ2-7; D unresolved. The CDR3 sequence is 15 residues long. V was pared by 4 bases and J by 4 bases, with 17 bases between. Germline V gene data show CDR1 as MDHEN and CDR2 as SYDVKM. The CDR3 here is CASSSRVGGRYEQYF. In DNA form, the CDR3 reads TGTGCCAGCAGTTCTAGGGTGGGCGGCCGGTACGAGCAGTACTTC.

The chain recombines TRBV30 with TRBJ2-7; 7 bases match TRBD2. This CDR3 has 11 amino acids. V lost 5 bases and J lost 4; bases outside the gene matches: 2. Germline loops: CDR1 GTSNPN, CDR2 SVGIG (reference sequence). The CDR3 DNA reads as TGTGCCTGGGCGGGAGTGTACGAGCAGTACTTC. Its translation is CAWAGVYEQYF.

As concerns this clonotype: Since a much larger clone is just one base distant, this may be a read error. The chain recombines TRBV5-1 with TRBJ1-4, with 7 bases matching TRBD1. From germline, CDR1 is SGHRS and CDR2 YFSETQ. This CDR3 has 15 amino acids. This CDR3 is CASSLGTGDNEKLLF. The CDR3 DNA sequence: TGCGCCAGCAGCTTGGGGACAGGCGACAATGAAAAACTGCTTTTT.

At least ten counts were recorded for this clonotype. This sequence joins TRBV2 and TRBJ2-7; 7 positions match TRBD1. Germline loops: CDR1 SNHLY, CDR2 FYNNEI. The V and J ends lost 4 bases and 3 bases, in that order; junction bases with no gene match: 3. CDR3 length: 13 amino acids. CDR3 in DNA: TGTGCCAGCAGTGGGGACAGCTACTACGAGCAGTACTTC. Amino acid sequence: CASSGDSYYEQYF.

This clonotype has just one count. CDR3 residues: CASSHPGAGLGGYTF. The CDR3 bases are TGTGCCAGCAGCCACCCAGGGGCAGGCCTCGGGGGCTACACCTTC. The chain couples TRBV3-1 to TRBJ1-2, with D tentatively TRBD1 (6 bases). In germline, CDR1 is LGHDT, CDR2 YNNKEL (reference sequence). The CDR3 has 15 residues. The ends were cut back, 3 bases at V and 8 bases at J, with 19 bases in the middle.

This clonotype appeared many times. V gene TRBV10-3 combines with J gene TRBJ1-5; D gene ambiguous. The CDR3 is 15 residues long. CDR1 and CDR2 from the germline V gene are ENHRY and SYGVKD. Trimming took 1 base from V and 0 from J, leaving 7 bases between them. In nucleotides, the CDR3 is TGTGCCATCAGTGAGTGGGCAGCTAGCAATCAGCCCCAGCATTTT. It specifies CAISEWAASNQPQHF.

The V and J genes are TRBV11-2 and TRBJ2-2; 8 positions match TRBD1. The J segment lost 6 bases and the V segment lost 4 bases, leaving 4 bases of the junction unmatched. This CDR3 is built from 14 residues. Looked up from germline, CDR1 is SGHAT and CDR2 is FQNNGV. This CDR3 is CASSSLQGAGELFF. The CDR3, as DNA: TGTGCCAGCAGCTCTCTACAGGGGGCCGGGGAGCTGTTTTTT.

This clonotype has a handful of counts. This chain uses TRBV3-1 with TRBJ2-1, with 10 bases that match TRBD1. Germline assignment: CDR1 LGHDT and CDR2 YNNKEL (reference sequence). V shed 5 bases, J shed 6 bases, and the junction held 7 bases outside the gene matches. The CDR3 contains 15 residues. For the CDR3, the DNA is TGTGCCAGCAGCTACCGGGACAGGGGTCCCAATGAGCAGTTCTTC. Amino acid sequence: CASSYRDRGPNEQFF.

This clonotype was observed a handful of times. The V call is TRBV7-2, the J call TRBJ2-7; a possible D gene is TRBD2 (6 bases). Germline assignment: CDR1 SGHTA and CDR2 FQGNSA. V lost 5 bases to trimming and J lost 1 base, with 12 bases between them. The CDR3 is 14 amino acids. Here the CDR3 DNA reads TGTGCCAGCAGCGGTAGCGGTTTTTCCTACGAGCAGTACTTC. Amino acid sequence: CASSGSGFSYEQYF.

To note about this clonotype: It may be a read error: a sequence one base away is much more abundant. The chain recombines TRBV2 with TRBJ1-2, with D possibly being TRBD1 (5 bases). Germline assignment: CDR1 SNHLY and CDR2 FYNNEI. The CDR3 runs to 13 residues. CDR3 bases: TGTGCCAGCAGTGAGGGGACCGCTTTTGGCAACACCTTC. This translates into CASSEGTAFGNTF.

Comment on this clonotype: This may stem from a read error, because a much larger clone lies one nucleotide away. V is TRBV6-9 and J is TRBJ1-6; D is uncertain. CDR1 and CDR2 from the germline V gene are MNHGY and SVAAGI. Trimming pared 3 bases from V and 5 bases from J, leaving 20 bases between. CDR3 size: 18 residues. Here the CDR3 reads CASSYEGPGRTHNSPLHF. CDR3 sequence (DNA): TGTGCCAGCAGTTACGAAGGACCGGGGAGGACCCATAATTCACCCCTCCACTTT.

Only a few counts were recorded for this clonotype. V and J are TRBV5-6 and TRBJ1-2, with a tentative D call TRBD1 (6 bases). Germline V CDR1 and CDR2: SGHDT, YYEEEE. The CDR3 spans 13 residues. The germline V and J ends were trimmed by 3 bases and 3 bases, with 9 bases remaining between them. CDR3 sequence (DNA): TGTGCCAGCAGCTCTGGACAGTACTATGGCTACACCTTC. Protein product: CASSSGQYYGYTF.

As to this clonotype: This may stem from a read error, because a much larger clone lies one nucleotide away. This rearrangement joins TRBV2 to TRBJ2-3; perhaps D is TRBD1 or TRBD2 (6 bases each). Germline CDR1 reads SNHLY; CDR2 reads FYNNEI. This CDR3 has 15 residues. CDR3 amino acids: CAGSRGGLAADTQYF. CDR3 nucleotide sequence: TGTGCCGGCAGCAGGGGAGGTTTAGCGGCAGATACGCAGTATTTT.

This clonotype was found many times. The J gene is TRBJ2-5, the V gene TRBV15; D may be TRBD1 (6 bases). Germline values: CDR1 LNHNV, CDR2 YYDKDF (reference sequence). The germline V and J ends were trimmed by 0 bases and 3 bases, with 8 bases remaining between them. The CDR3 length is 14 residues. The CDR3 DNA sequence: TGTGCCACCAGCAGAGACAGGGGCAAAGAGACCCAGTACTTC. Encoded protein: CATSRDRGKETQYF. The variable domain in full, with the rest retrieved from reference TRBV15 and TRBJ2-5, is DAMVIQNPRYQVTQFGKPVTLSCSQTLNHNVMYWYQQKSSQAPKLLFHYYDKDFNNEADTPDNFQSRRPNTSFCFLDIRSPGLGDTAMYLCATSRDRGKETQYFGPGTRLLVL.

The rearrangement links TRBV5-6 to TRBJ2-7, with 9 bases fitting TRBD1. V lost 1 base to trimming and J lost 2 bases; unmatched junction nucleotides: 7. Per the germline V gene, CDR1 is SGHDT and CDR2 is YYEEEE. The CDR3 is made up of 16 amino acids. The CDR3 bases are TGTGCCAGCAGCTTGCCCCCGGGACAGGGACCCTACGAGCAGTACTTC. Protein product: CASSLPPGQGPYEQYF.

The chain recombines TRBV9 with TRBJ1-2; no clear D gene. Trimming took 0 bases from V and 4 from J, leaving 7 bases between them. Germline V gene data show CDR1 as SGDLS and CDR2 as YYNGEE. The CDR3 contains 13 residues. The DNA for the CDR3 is TGTGCCAGCAGCGTAGGAGGAGGCTATGGCTACACCTTC. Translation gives CASSVGGGYGYTF.

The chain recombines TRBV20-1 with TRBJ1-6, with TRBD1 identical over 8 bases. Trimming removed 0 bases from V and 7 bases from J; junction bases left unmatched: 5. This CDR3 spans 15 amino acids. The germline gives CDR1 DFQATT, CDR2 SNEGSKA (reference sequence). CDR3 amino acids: CSARDTGTGNSPLHF. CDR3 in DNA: TGCAGTGCTAGAGACACCGGGACAGGAAATTCACCCCTCCACTTT.

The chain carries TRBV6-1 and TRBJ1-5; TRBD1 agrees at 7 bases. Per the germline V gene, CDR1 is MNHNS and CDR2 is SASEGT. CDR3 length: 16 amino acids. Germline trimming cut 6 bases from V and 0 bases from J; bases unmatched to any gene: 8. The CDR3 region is CASRVDRVASNQPQHF. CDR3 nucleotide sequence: TGTGCCAGCAGGGTCGACAGGGTTGCTAGCAATCAGCCCCAGCATTTT.